These 27 T cell receptor beta chains share one sample of origin, sequenced in a study of OX40 agonist ivuxolimab in advanced cancers. Libraries were prepared by immunoSEQ multiplex PCR; TCRdb keeps only in-frame clonotypes and omits some of them. The sample carries over 14,000 clones, just under 80% recorded once. The sequencing here drew on CD4+ or CD8+ T cells sorted from blood, taken in a trial of the OX40 agonist ivuxolimab. The receptors shown here come from an adult with an advanced solid tumor such as melanoma, head and neck, liver or kidney cancer.

The V and J genes are TRBV5-6 and TRBJ2-1, with 9 bases identical to TRBD2. J lost 8 bases, V lost 3 bases, and 6 bases had no gene match. The CDR3 has 14 amino acids. Germline-derived CDR1 and CDR2 are SGHDT and YYEEEE. CDR3: CASSSGLAFHEQFF. CDR3 DNA: TGTGCCAGCAGCTCGGGACTAGCTTTCCATGAGCAGTTCTTC.

Of note for this clone: Possible read error: a much larger clone is one base away. The sample carries other DNA sequences with the same CDR3. The chain recombines TRBV5-1 with TRBJ2-7; D is uncertain. The CDR3 consists of 14 residues. V gave up 0 bases and J gave up 7 bases, with 14 bases separating them. The V gene's germline CDR1 is SGHRS and CDR2 YFSETQ. CDR3 protein: CASSLGGFIREQYF. CDR3 DNA sequence: TGCGCCAGCAGCTTGGGGGGTTTTATTAGGGAGCAGTACTTC.

As to this clone: A read error may produce the germline difference seen at one junction end. The chain is built from TRBV7-7 and TRBJ2-5; 9 bases fit TRBD2. Germline values: CDR1 SSHAT, CDR2 FNYEAQ (reference sequence). The length of the CDR3 is 16 residues. The CDR3 here is CASSLNELAGQETQYF. The CDR3 region has the DNA TGTGCTAGCAGCTTAAATGAACTAGCGGGTCAAGAGACCCAGTACTTC.

This clone was seen more than once but under ten times. The genes are TRBV4-2 and TRBJ1-5; D is perhaps TRBD1 (6 bases). The V end lost 5 bases, the J end lost 1 base, and 12 bases lay between the germline ends. Germline CDR1 reads LGHNA; CDR2 reads YNFKEQ. The CDR3 is 15 residues long. For the CDR3, the DNA is TGTGCCAGCAGCGATTGGACAGTGAGCAATCAGCCCCAGCATTTT. This codes for CASSDWTVSNQPQHF.

This clone rates as medium-sized. The chain couples TRBV4-1 to TRBJ2-5, with 10 positions matching TRBD2. The CDR3 sequence is 15 residues long. Germline values: CDR1 MGHRA, CDR2 YSYEKL. The V gene end was trimmed by 6 bases and the J gene end by 4 bases; junction bases not matched to a gene: 8. The CDR3 DNA reads TGCGCCAGCAGGAATCCGGGACTAGCGAGAGAGACCCAGTACTTC. This codes for CASRNPGLARETQYF.

This chain joins TRBV18 and TRBJ1-3; possible D gene TRBD1, 5 bases. Trimming shortened V by 2 bases and J by 0 bases, and 11 bases separated the two germline ends. This CDR3 has 16 amino acids. The germline V gene encodes CDR1 KGHSH and CDR2 LQKENI. In nucleotides, the CDR3 is TGTGCCAGCTCACCAGGGACGGGATACTCTGGAAACACCATATATTTT. Its translation: CASSPGTGYSGNTIYF.

This clone was detected only a few times. Within the sample, other DNA sequences also encode this same CDR3. The chain joins TRBV28 to TRBJ2-3; D not resolved. V shed 3 bases and J shed 1 base, with 8 bases lying between them. Looked up from germline, CDR1 is MDHEN and CDR2 is SYDVKM. CDR3 length: 14 residues. CDR3 nucleotides: TGTGCCAGCAGTTTCCTCGCGGGCACAGATACGCAGTATTTT. Translating gives CASSFLAGTDTQYF.

The chain is built from TRBV7-2 and TRBJ2-1; D may match TRBD1 or TRBD2 (5 bases each). This CDR3 has 16 residues. Germline V gene data show CDR1 as SGHTA and CDR2 as FQGNSA. The V and J ends lost 1 base and 7 bases respectively, with 17 bases between them. CDR3 nucleotide sequence: TGTGCCAGCAGCTTAGACGGGGCAAGTGCCCGGAATGAGCAGTTCTTC. It translates to CASSLDGASARNEQFF. The full variable domain, rest sourced from reference TRBV7-2 and TRBJ2-1, is GAGVSQSPSNKVTEKGKDVELRCDPISGHTALYWYRQSLGQGLEFLIYFQGNSAPDKSGLPSDRFSAERTGGSVSTLTIQRTQQEDSAVYLCASSLDGASARNEQFFGPGTRLTVL.

V is TRBV6-5 and J is TRBJ2-7, with 11 nucleotides matching TRBD2. The CDR3 is 16 amino acids. Looked up from germline, CDR1 is MNHEY and CDR2 is SVGAGI. V lost 3 bases and J lost 1; bases outside the gene matches: 5. The CDR3 coding sequence is TGTGCCAGCAGTTATTCGACTAGCGGGGTGTCCTACGAGCAGTACTTC. This translates into CASSYSTSGVSYEQYF.

The genes are TRBV4-1 and TRBJ1-4; the D is unclear. The germline V gene encodes CDR1 MGHRA and CDR2 YSYEKL. This CDR3 region has 13 residues. V lost 3 bases and J lost 8, with 10 bases in between. The CDR3 coding sequence is TGCGCCAGCAGCCAGTCCCATGGGGAAAAACTGTTTTTT. Residues: CASSQSHGEKLFF.

By sample share, this clone is large. This chain uses TRBV28 with TRBJ1-2, with D unresolved. Deletions cut 6 bases from V and 4 bases from J, with 6 bases between. CDR3 size: 11 residues. The germline V gene encodes CDR1 MDHEN and CDR2 SYDVKM. This chain's CDR3 is CASRGPYGYTF. The CDR3, as DNA: TGTGCCAGCAGAGGGCCCTATGGCTACACCTTC.

V and J are TRBV9 and TRBJ2-1; D perhaps matches TRBD2 (6 bases). CDR3 length: 15 amino acids. Germline CDR1 SGDLS, CDR2 YYNGEE. Trimming pared 2 bases from V and 7 bases from J, leaving 16 bases between. The CDR3 reads CASSVGGTGKNEQFF. In nucleotides, the CDR3 is TGTGCCAGCAGCGTCGGCGGGACTGGAAAAAATGAGCAGTTCTTC. Combining the CDR3 with reference TRBV9 and TRBJ2-1 gives the whole variable domain DSGVTQTPKHLITATGQRVTLRCSPRSGDLSVYWYQQSLDQGLQFLIQYYNGEERAKGNILERFSAQQFPDLHSELNLSSLELGDSALYFCASSVGGTGKNEQFFGPGTRLTVL.

This clone has just one count. The rearrangement uses TRBV28 and TRBJ2-3; 9 bases fit TRBD1. V dropped 5 bases and J dropped 3; count of bases not matched to a gene: 12. This CDR3 is 17 amino acids long. Germline V gene sequence: CDR1 MDHEN, CDR2 SYDVKM. The CDR3 region has the DNA TGTGCCAGCAGTCTAACCGGGACAGGGAGGGAAACAGATACGCAGTATTTT. As protein: CASSLTGTGRETDTQYF.

The rearrangement joins TRBV7-8 to TRBJ2-5; weak D call: TRBD1 (5 bases). The CDR3 totals 17 residues. The germline V gene has CDR1 SGHVS and CDR2 FQNEAQ. V lost 0 bases to trimming and J lost 1 base, with 15 bases between them. The DNA of the CDR3 is TGTGCCAGCAGCTTAGCGCTCTATGGGGCGTTCCAAGAGACCCAGTACTTC. As protein: CASSLALYGAFQETQYF. The whole variable domain, remainder taken from reference TRBV7-8 and TRBJ2-5, is GAGVSQSPRYKVAKRGQDVALRCDPISGHVSLFWYQQALGQGPEFLTYFQNEAQLDKSGLPSDRFFAERPEGSVSTLKIQRTQQEDSAVYLCASSLALYGAFQETQYFGPGTRLLVL.

In this sample, this clone turned up a few times. The chain links TRBV6-1 to TRBJ2-7, with 8 bases fitting TRBD1. Germline CDR1 and CDR2: MNHNS and SASEGT. The J segment lost 0 bases and the V segment lost 0 bases, leaving 1 base of the junction unmatched. This CDR3 is built from 15 residues. In DNA form, the CDR3 reads TGTGCCAGCAGTGAAGCCGGGACAGGCTCCTACGAGCAGTACTTC. Residues: CASSEAGTGSYEQYF.

A word on this clone: This may stem from a read error, because a much larger clone lies one nucleotide away. The J gene is TRBJ2-7, the V gene TRBV10-1; 7 positions match TRBD1. CDR1 and CDR2 from the germline V gene are WNHNN and SYGVQD (reference sequence). CDR3 length equals 11 residues. The CDR3 loop reads CARTGNYKQYF. CDR3 DNA sequence: TGCGCCAGGACAGGGAACTACAAGCAGTACTTC.

The V and J genes are TRBV29-1 and TRBJ2-7; D gene unclear. CDR1 is SQVTM, CDR2 ANQGSEA, per germline. With 7 bases removed from V and 5 bases from J, the gap between germline ends came to 18 bases. This CDR3 comprises 13 residues. The CDR3 sequence is CSGYPGPDNEQYF. The CDR3 DNA sequence: TGCAGCGGCTATCCTGGACCTGACAACGAGCAGTACTTC.

Of note for this clone: The germline gene is not matched at one end of the junction; a read error may be the cause. The chain is built from TRBV13 and TRBJ2-7; D uncertain. The germline V gene has CDR1 PRHDT and CDR2 FYEKMQ (reference sequence). This CDR3 has 13 amino acids. This chain's CDR3 is CASSPLDSDEQYF. CDR3 DNA sequence: TGTGCCAGCAGCCCCCTCGACTCCGACGAGCAGTACTTC.

The rearrangement links TRBV9 to TRBJ1-1; D perhaps matches TRBD1 (5 bases). Between the trimmed V and J ends, which lost 3 bases and 1 base, there was a span of 10 bases. CDR1 is SGDLS, CDR2 YYNGEE, per germline. The length of the CDR3 is 14 residues. CDR3 amino acids: CASSAGRTNTEAFF. CDR3 nucleotide sequence: TGTGCCAGCAGCGCGGGACGGACGAACACTGAAGCTTTCTTT.

The chain employs TRBV6-4 and TRBJ2-3; 10 bases are shared with TRBD2. Germline assignment: CDR1 MRHNA and CDR2 SNTAGT. This CDR3 is built from 15 residues. Germline trimming cut 4 bases from V and 2 bases from J; bases unmatched to any gene: 3. The chain's CDR3 is CASSAGTSDTDTQYF. CDR3 nucleotides: TGTGCCAGCAGTGCCGGGACTAGCGACACAGATACGCAGTATTTT.

This clone was counted a few times. The chain has TRBV5-1 and TRBJ1-1, with unresolved D. CDR3 length: 11 residues. Trimming removed 4 bases at V and 4 bases at J, with 5 bases between. The germline V gene has CDR1 SGHRS and CDR2 YFSETQ. The CDR3: CASSPGTEAFF. In DNA, the CDR3 is TGCGCCAGCAGCCCAGGCACTGAAGCTTTCTTT.

The chain has TRBV7-8 and TRBJ2-6; D is possibly TRBD2 (5 bases). The V end lost 2 bases, the J end lost 2 bases, and 7 bases lay between the germline ends. This CDR3 is 15 amino acids long. Germline V CDR1 and CDR2: SGHVS, FQNEAQ. The CDR3 loop reads CASSLRGTGANVLTF. CDR3 sequence (DNA): TGTGCCAGCAGCTTACGAGGGACTGGGGCCAACGTCCTGACTTTC.

This clone was observed once. V usage is TRBV28 and J usage is TRBJ1-2; no clear D gene. Per germline, CDR1 MDHEN and CDR2 SYDVKM. Trimming pared 5 bases from V and 3 bases from J, leaving 16 bases between. The CDR3 consists of 15 residues. The CDR3, as DNA: TGTGCCAGCAGTCCCCTCTATGGCTTATACTATGGCTACACCTTC. Protein sequence: CASSPLYGLYYGYTF.

This rearrangement joins TRBV9 to TRBJ1-2, with 8 bases lining up with TRBD1. V gave up 1 base and J gave up 3 bases; unmatched junction bases: 2. The CDR3 contains 14 residues. The germline CDR1 and CDR2 sequences are SGDLS and YYNGEE. The CDR3 region is CASSVSGGDYGYTF. CDR3 in DNA: TGTGCCAGCAGCGTATCAGGGGGCGACTATGGCTACACCTTC.

This clone is judged medium-sized (0.01 to 0.1%). This sequence joins TRBV7-9 and TRBJ2-1; 8 positions match TRBD2. This CDR3 region has 13 residues. The germline CDR1 and CDR2 sequences are SEHNR and FQNEAQ (reference sequence). V was clipped by 3 bases and J by 12 bases; unmatched bases: 7. The CDR3 is CASSFGTSSAQFF. The CDR3 coding sequence is TGTGCCAGCAGCTTTGGGACTAGTTCGGCGCAGTTCTTC.

CDR3 in amino acids: CASTSPGTGDPYEQYF. Here the CDR3 DNA reads TGTGCCAGCACCTCCCCCGGGACAGGGGACCCCTACGAGCAGTACTTC. The chain recombines TRBV6-6 with TRBJ2-7; TRBD1 matches at 10 bases. V was pared by 7 bases and J by 2 bases, with 11 bases of the junction left unmatched. This CDR3 has 16 residues. CDR1 is MNHNY and CDR2 is SVGAGI in the germline V gene (reference sequence).

This clone was observed once. This chain joins TRBV28 and TRBJ1-5, with D unresolved. V was pared by 2 bases and J by 4 bases, with 12 bases between. The CDR3 sequence is 15 residues long. Per germline, CDR1 MDHEN and CDR2 SYDVKM. The CDR3 DNA follows: TGTGCCAGCAGTTTAATGGTCGGGGTGAATCAGCCCCAGCATTTT. It codes for CASSLMVGVNQPQHF.